The 30 T cell receptor beta chains given below trace back to one sample, sequenced in a study of blood T cell repertoires in COVID-19. Sequencing was performed with immunoSEQ multiplex PCR; in TCRdb, only in-frame clones are kept and a portion is missing. The table has around 96,000 clones, roughly 96% seen once. Input material: peripheral blood. The receptors shown here come from a human donor with active COVID-19. The donor label of this sample is uncertain.

The chain has TRBV19 and TRBJ1-2; no firm D call. The V end was cut by 9 bases, the J end by 0 bases, with 14 bases between. The CDR3 has 14 residues. Per germline, CDR1 LNHDA and CDR2 SQIVND (reference sequence). CDR3 bases: TGTGCCAGCCAGAAATCAAGTACTAACTATGGCTACACCTTC. Residues: CASQKSSTNYGYTF.

This chain joins TRBV6-6 and TRBJ2-1; D is uncertain. Germline V gene lookup returns CDR1 MNHNY and CDR2 SVGAGI (reference sequence). This CDR3 is 14 amino acids long. V was cut by 0 bases and J by 1 base, with 4 bases left in between. The CDR3, as DNA: TGTGCCAGCAGTTACTCGAGGTCCTACAATGAGCAGTTCTTC. It is translated as CASSYSRSYNEQFF.

The chain employs TRBV14 and TRBJ2-7; D may be TRBD1 (6 bases). The germline V gene encodes CDR1 SGHDN and CDR2 FVKESK. The V end was cut by 3 bases, the J end by 0 bases, with 21 bases between. This CDR3 has 18 amino acids. CDR3 DNA: TGTGCCAGCAGCCAGGGGACACATAAGCATTGGGCCTCCTACGAGCAGTACTTC. It translates to CASSQGTHKHWASYEQYF.

This chain connects TRBV7-6 to TRBJ2-3; 7 nucleotides line up with TRBD1. V lost 2 bases to trimming and J lost 2 bases; unmatched junction nucleotides: 10. Germline CDR1 is SGHVS and CDR2 is FNYEAQ. CDR3 length: 17 amino acids. CDR3 sequence (DNA): TGTGCCAGCAGCTTAATCCCTAAGGGGGCCCCCACAGATACGCAGTATTTT. Translated: CASSLIPKGAPTDTQYF.

V is TRBV5-4 and J is TRBJ2-1; 13 positions agree with TRBD2. V was clipped by 3 bases and J by 6 bases; unmatched bases: 15. CDR1 and CDR2 (germline): SGHNT, YYREEE (reference sequence). The CDR3 is 19 amino acids. DNA for the CDR3: TGTGCCAGCAGCTCGCCGCAACAACTAGCGGGGGGGCCAGGCAATGAGCAGTTCTTC. Its protein product is CASSSPQQLAGGPGNEQFF.

The sample holds a few counts of this clone. The rearrangement uses TRBV5-1 and TRBJ1-6; 8 nucleotides match TRBD1. V gave up 3 bases and J gave up 9 bases; unmatched junction bases: 11. The CDR3 is 16 amino acids. Germline V gene lookup returns CDR1 SGHRS and CDR2 YFSETQ. Written as DNA, the CDR3 is TGCGCCAGCAGCTCAGACCCGACAGGGGCTGGTTCACCCCTCCACTTT. Translation: CASSSDPTGAGSPLHF. The full variable domain, rest sourced from reference TRBV5-1 and TRBJ1-6, is KAGVTQTPRYLIKTRGQQVTLSCSPISGHRSVSWYQQTPGQGLQFLFEYFSETQRNKGNFPGRFSGRQFSNSRSEMNVSTLELGDSALYLCASSSDPTGAGSPLHFGNGTRLTVT.

This clone has a single count. In DNA form, the CDR3 reads TGTGCCAGCACTCGGGGGGATTCACCCCTCCACTTT. Its protein product is CASTRGDSPLHF. The gene calls are TRBV6-5 and TRBJ1-6, with D possibly TRBD1 on 5 matching bases. The CDR3 runs to 12 residues. The V gene's germline CDR1 is MNHEY and CDR2 SVGAGI. Trimming took off 7 bases at V and 8 bases at J, with 9 bases between the two ends.

J is TRBJ2-1 and V is TRBV11-2; 16 nucleotides align to TRBD2. Germline V gene sequence: CDR1 SGHAT, CDR2 FQNNGV. With V trimmed by 5 bases and J by 8 bases, 6 bases remained unmatched. This CDR3 has 16 amino acids. CDR3 region: CASSLSGLAGGDEQFF. DNA of the CDR3: TGTGCCAGCAGCCTCTCGGGACTAGCGGGGGGGGATGAGCAGTTCTTC.

The chain employs TRBV6-2 or TRBV6-3 and TRBJ1-1; a weak D match, TRBD1 (5 bases). Per germline, CDR1 MNHEY and CDR2 SVGEGT. V was clipped by 6 bases and J by 8 bases, with 10 bases between them. The CDR3 has 11 amino acids. This chain's CDR3 is CASRYDREAFF. CDR3 DNA sequence: TGTGCCAGCAGGTACGACAGAGAAGCTTTCTTT.

The chain couples TRBV28 to TRBJ2-4; 8 bases align to TRBD1. This CDR3 is built from 14 residues. J lost 6 bases, V lost 7 bases, and 8 bases had no gene match. CDR1 and CDR2 from the germline V gene are MDHEN and SYDVKM. This chain's CDR3 is CASTPGTGTNIQYF. The CDR3 coding sequence is TGTGCCAGCACTCCCGGGACAGGTACAAACATTCAGTACTTC.

Of note for this clone: In the same sample, other DNA sequences code for this CDR3. The chain carries TRBV7-2 and TRBJ2-5; 8 positions agree with TRBD2. J lost 4 bases, V lost 1 base, and 2 bases had no gene match. Per the germline V gene, CDR1 is SGHTA and CDR2 is FQGNSA. This CDR3 has 14 amino acids. This CDR3 reads CASSLGLAGETQYF. The CDR3 nucleotides are TGTGCCAGCAGCTTAGGCCTAGCGGGAGAGACCCAGTACTTC.

The chain is built from TRBV3-1 (or the pseudogene TRBV3-2) and TRBJ2-6, with D unresolved. V gave up 1 base and J gave up 0 bases, with 4 bases separating them. CDR3 length equals 15 residues. Germline V gene lookup returns CDR1 LGHDT and CDR2 YNNKEL (reference sequence). The CDR3 bases are TGTGCCAGCAGCCAAGTGAGCTCTGGGGCCAACGTCCTGACTTTC. Its translation: CASSQVSSGANVLTF.

The J gene is TRBJ2-1, the V gene TRBV9; 8 positions agree with TRBD2. This CDR3 has 15 residues. The germline CDR1 and CDR2 sequences are SGDLS and YYNGEE. The junction had 5 bases not matched to a gene; V was cut back by 6 bases and J by 0 bases. CDR3 sequence reads: CASNPSGSSYNEQFF. The CDR3 coding sequence is TGTGCCAGCAACCCCAGCGGGAGCTCCTACAATGAGCAGTTCTTC.

V and J are TRBV3-1 (or the pseudogene TRBV3-2) and TRBJ1-1, with TRBD1 identical over 7 bases. The CDR3 spans 15 residues. Germline V gene lookup returns CDR1 LGHDT and CDR2 YNNKEL (reference sequence). The J segment lost 1 base and the V segment lost 3 bases, leaving 5 bases of the junction unmatched. The CDR3 here is CASSHRYRGNTEAFF. CDR3 coding DNA: TGTGCCAGCAGCCACCGGTACAGGGGGAACACTGAAGCTTTCTTT.

The rearrangement joins TRBV6-5 to TRBJ2-1; 8 nucleotides match TRBD1. CDR1 MNHEY and CDR2 SVGAGI come from the germline V gene. V was pared by 2 bases and J by 7 bases, with 7 bases of the junction left unmatched. There are 15 residues in the CDR3. CDR3 protein: CASSYGQGAQNEQFF. The CDR3 nucleotides read TGTGCCAGCAGTTACGGGCAGGGGGCGCAGAATGAGCAGTTCTTC.

The chain combines TRBV5-1 with TRBJ1-4, with 10 nucleotides matching TRBD1. Trimming at V came to 6 bases and at J to 7 bases, leaving 15 bases not matched to a gene. The length of the CDR3 is 17 residues. Germline values: CDR1 SGHRS, CDR2 YFSETQ. For the CDR3, the DNA is TGCGCCAGCAAACCCGGGAGGGGACAGGGGATAGGTGAAAAACTGTTTTTT. This encodes CASKPGRGQGIGEKLFF.

A word on this clone: The germline gene is not matched at one end of the junction; a read error may be the cause. The V gene is TRBV7-9, the J gene TRBJ1-2; D might be TRBD1 (6 bases). Germline CDR1 SEHNR, CDR2 FQNEAQ (reference sequence). This CDR3 is built from 12 residues. The CDR3 DNA sequence: TGTGCCAACAGCAGGGGCGCGGGGGGCTACACCTTC. Its protein is CANSRGAGGYTF.

The CDR3 nucleotides are TGTGCCAGCAGCTTTAGTTTCAGCGCTTACCAGTACTTC. Translation: CASSFSFSAYQYF. The chain carries TRBV7-8 and TRBJ2-7; D call uncertain. The CDR3 extends over 13 amino acids. V gave up 3 bases and J gave up 10 bases, with 16 bases separating them. Germline V gives CDR1 SGHVS, CDR2 FQNEAQ.

CDR3: CASRGDQGFGPLHF. The CDR3 region has the DNA TGTGCCAGCAGAGGGGATCAAGGATTCGGACCCCTCCACTTT. The genes are TRBV2 and TRBJ1-6; perhaps TRBD1 as D (5 bases). Germline CDR1 reads SNHLY; CDR2 reads FYNNEI. V lost 6 bases and J 12 bases, leaving 18 bases between the germline ends. The CDR3 has 14 amino acids.

The chain joins TRBV7-2 to TRBJ2-4; perhaps TRBD1 as D (7 bases). Between the trimmed V and J ends, which lost 5 bases and 7 bases, there was a span of 18 bases. In germline, CDR1 is SGHTA, CDR2 FQGNSA. The CDR3 is 15 residues long. CDR3: CASSRGSRGRNIQYF. The CDR3 nucleotides read TGTGCCAGCAGCCGGGGGAGCAGGGGGAGGAACATTCAGTACTTC.

The V and J genes are TRBV13 and TRBJ1-2, with 7 nucleotides matching TRBD1. Per the germline V gene, CDR1 is PRHDT and CDR2 is FYEKMQ (reference sequence). The CDR3 runs 15 residues. With V trimmed by 5 bases and J by 7 bases, 13 bases remained unmatched. DNA for the CDR3: TGTGCCAGCAGCCTCAAAGGACAGGCTATGGGTGGCTACACCTTC. Translation: CASSLKGQAMGGYTF.

The chain carries TRBV18 and TRBJ2-7; no clear D gene. Trimming cost V 3 bases and J 2 bases, with 11 bases left between them. This CDR3 is 14 amino acids long. Germline V CDR1 and CDR2: KGHSH, LQKENI. The chain's CDR3 is CASSPQVGAYEQYF. CDR3 sequence (DNA): TGTGCCAGCTCACCGCAGGTTGGCGCCTACGAGCAGTACTTC. Looking up the rest from reference TRBV18 and TRBJ2-7 gives the full variable domain: NAGVMQNPRHLVRRRGQEARLRCSPMKGHSHVYWYRQLPEEGLKFMVYLQKENIIDESGMPKERFSAEFPKEGPSILRIQQVVRGDSAAYFCASSPQVGAYEQYFGPGTRLTVT.

This chain joins TRBV6-4 and TRBJ1-6; D ambiguous. V lost 2 bases and J 7 bases, leaving 15 bases between the germline ends. The CDR3 extends over 16 amino acids. Germline CDR1 is MRHNA and CDR2 is SNTAGT. The CDR3 loop reads CASSDRPRAGNSPLHF. The CDR3 DNA reads as TGTGCCAGCAGTGACCGCCCCCGGGCGGGGAATTCACCCCTCCACTTT.

This clone was seen only once. This rearrangement joins TRBV19 to TRBJ1-3; D gene unclear. Germline assignment: CDR1 LNHDA and CDR2 SQIVND (reference sequence). This CDR3 spans 15 amino acids. V was shortened by 5 bases and J by 0 bases, with 11 bases between the two germline ends. The CDR3: CASSVGGISGNTIYF. In nucleotides, the CDR3 is TGTGCCAGTAGTGTTGGCGGGATCTCTGGAAACACCATATATTTT.

The rearrangement joins TRBV10-1 to TRBJ2-2, with 9 bases aligning to TRBD2. CDR3 length: 16 amino acids. CDR1 and CDR2 (germline): WNHNN, SYGVQD (reference sequence). Trimming took 4 bases from V and 0 from J; bases not matched to a gene: 3. The CDR3 spells CASSVSGRANTGELFF. CDR3 coding DNA: TGCGCCAGCAGTGTTAGCGGGAGAGCGAACACCGGGGAGCTGTTTTTT.

This sequence joins TRBV27 and TRBJ2-7; a weak D match, TRBD2 (6 bases). The CDR3 runs 16 residues. Germline CDR1 MNHEY, CDR2 SMNVEV (reference sequence). V was cut by 5 bases and J by 4 bases, with 21 bases left in between. The CDR3 here is CASSPYSSGVLYEQYF. The DNA for the CDR3 is TGTGCCAGCAGTCCATACAGTTCGGGGGTTCTTTACGAGCAGTACTTC.

The V and J genes are TRBV13 and TRBJ2-2; unclear D gene. V was cut by 0 bases and J by 4 bases, with 12 bases left in between. Germline lookup yields CDR1 PRHDT and CDR2 FYEKMQ (reference sequence). There are 16 residues in the CDR3. The CDR3 bases are TGTGCCAGCAGCTTAGGCCCGCCCTTCGGCACCGGGGAGCTGTTTTTT. Residues: CASSLGPPFGTGELFF.

V usage is TRBV9 and J usage is TRBJ2-5, with D possibly being TRBD2 (6 bases). Trimming removed 0 bases from V and 5 bases from J, with 14 bases in between. The germline V gene encodes CDR1 SGDLS and CDR2 YYNGEE. The CDR3 has 15 amino acids. CDR3 region: CASSVAPGGRETQYF. CDR3 nucleotides: TGTGCCAGCAGCGTAGCCCCCGGAGGGAGGGAGACCCAGTACTTC.

The chain combines TRBV7-2 with TRBJ1-5; D remains ambiguous. The CDR3 has 14 residues. The germline V and J ends were trimmed by 6 bases and 1 base, with 10 bases remaining between them. The germline CDR1 and CDR2 sequences are SGHTA and FQGNSA. CDR3 in amino acids: CASSPDGSNQPQHF. CDR3 DNA: TGTGCCAGCAGTCCAGACGGGAGCAATCAGCCCCAGCATTTT. Combining the CDR3 with reference TRBV7-2 and TRBJ1-5 gives the whole variable domain GAGVSQSPSNKVTEKGKDVELRCDPISGHTALYWYRQSLGQGLEFLIYFQGNSAPDKSGLPSDRFSAERTGGSVSTLTIQRTQQEDSAVYLCASSPDGSNQPQHFGDGTRLSIL.

This sequence joins TRBV6-5 and TRBJ2-3; TRBD2 is a possible D gene (6 bases). V was shortened by 7 bases and J by 4 bases, with 12 bases between the two germline ends. CDR3 size: 13 residues. The V gene's germline CDR1 is MNHEY and CDR2 SVGAGI. In DNA, the CDR3 is TGTGCCAGCAAAACTAGCCAGGCAGATACGCAGTATTTT. It yields the protein CASKTSQADTQYF.